This TCR beta chain was captured in a study of regulatory T cells in long-lasting Graves disease. Findings and caveats of the study: Authors noted too few samples as a limitation.

The time point was: newly diagnosed GD, antithyroid drugs for less than 3 months. The TCR library was prepared using RNA isolated from PBMCs. To note about this clonotype: The antigen remains unidentified.

Library construction for TCR beta used iRepertoire HTBI primers and Arm-PCR of CDR3 regions. One entry per CDR3 protein results from TCRdb running MiXCR on the multiplex PCR reads. The sample comprises about 350,000 distinct CDR3 sequences, 16% of which are singletons, and 30% rests with the top ten. V was shortened by 6 bases and J by 3 bases, with 12 bases between the two germline ends. The CDR3 covers 12 residues. In germline, CDR1 is DFQATT, CDR2 SNEGSKA (reference sequence). This sample was shared with a second study, whose subject was T cells in Graves' hyperthyroidism and ophthalmopathy. As that report states: Among thyroid clonotypes expanded above 0.001, most also appeared in blood.

This clonotype was obtained from a man in his forties with Graves disease. The specimen comprised peripheral blood mononuclear cells (PBMCs), sampled at new diagnosis, from a patient treated with antithyroid drugs. The chain links TRBV20-1 to TRBJ2-7, with D maybe TRBD2 (6 bases). CDR3 in amino acids: CSARAGDYEQYF. The CDR3 bases are TGCAGTGCCCGAGCGGGTGACTACGAGCAGTACTTC.